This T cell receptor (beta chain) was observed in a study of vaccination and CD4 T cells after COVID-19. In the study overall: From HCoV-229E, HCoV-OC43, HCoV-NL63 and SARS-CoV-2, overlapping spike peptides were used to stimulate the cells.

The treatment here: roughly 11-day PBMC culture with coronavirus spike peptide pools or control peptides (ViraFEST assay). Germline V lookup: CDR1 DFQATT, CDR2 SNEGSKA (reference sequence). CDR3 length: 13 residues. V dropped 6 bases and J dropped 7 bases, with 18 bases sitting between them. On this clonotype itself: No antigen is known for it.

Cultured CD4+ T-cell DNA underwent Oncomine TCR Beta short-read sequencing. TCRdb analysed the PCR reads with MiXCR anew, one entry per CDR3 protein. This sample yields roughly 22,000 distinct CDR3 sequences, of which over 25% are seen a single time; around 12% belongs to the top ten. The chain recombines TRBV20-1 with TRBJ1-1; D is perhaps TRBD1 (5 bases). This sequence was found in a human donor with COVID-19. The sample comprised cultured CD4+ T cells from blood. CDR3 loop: CSASGTTKVEAFF. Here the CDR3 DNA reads TGCAGTGCAAGTGGGACTACTAAGGTTGAAGCTTTCTTT.